Listed below are T cell receptor beta chains from one sample, sequenced in a study of cytomegalovirus exposure and HLA in healthy donors. Using immunoSEQ multiplex PCR, the repertoire was profiled, and TCRdb retains in-frame clones only, with some absent. The sample records about 190,000 clones, 75% to 90% being singletons. The sample taken for sequencing was PBMCs. The receptor source for this set is a boy aged 5-17 years in good health and CMV-seronegative. Each CDR3 is given with its conserved first and last residue. Fields, in order: J gene, clone size, D gene, V gene, CDR3 DNA, CDR3 protein. A D gene is named only where the DNA matches it firmly. Clone size is given for some rows only: seen once, a few or many times, or a class if the clone is expanded.

TRBJ2-2,.,TRBD2,TRBV11-2,TGTGCCAGCAGCAAACCAATAGCGGGAGTAAACACCGGGGAGCTGTTTTTT,CASSKPIAGVNTGELFF
TRBJ1-4,.,.,TRBV28,TGTGCCAGCAGTGGGGGGTTGGATAATGAAAAACTGTTTTTT,CASSGGLDNEKLFF
TRBJ2-4,.,.,TRBV11-2,TGTGCCAGCAGCTTAGGGGCGCACATTCAGTACTTC,CASSLGAHIQYF
TRBJ1-3,.,TRBD1,TRBV7-2,TGTGCCAGCAGCCCAACCGCGGACAGGGGGCAGGGAAACACCATATATTTT,CASSPTADRGQGNTIYF
TRBJ1-6,.,.,TRBV7-2,TGTGCCAGCGGGCAGGGAGGAGTTCAAAATTCACCCCTCCACTTT,CASGQGGVQNSPLHF
TRBJ2-7,.,.,TRBV15,TGTGCCACCAGCCCGTGGACGGGAGCCTACGAGCAGTACTTC,CATSPWTGAYEQYF
TRBJ2-1,.,TRBD1,TRBV5-1,TGCGCCAGCAGCTTGGCGACAGGGGTTTTTGGTGAGCAGTTCTTC,CASSLATGVFGEQFF
TRBJ1-2,.,TRBD1,TRBV18,TGTGCCAGCTCACCACAAGGACAGGCCAACTATGGCTACACCTTC,CASSPQGQANYGYTF
TRBJ1-5,.,.,TRBV9,TGTGCCAGCGGCGAGCGGGACGGCAATCAGCCCCAGCATTTT,CASGERDGNQPQHF
TRBJ2-5,.,.,TRBV28,TGTGCCAGCAGTTTTTCCGGGGGGCCGGGGACCCAGTACTTC,CASSFSGGPGTQYF
TRBJ1-3,.,.,TRBV19,TGTGCCAGTAGTCTAATACCGGGACAAGGAAACACCATATATTTT,CASSLIPGQGNTIYF
TRBJ1-1,.,TRBD1,TRBV11-2,TGTGCCAGCAGCTCCCGCGGGACAGGGAACACTGAAGCTTTCTTT,CASSSRGTGNTEAFF
TRBJ2-5,.,.,TRBV6-5,TGTGCCAGCAGTTTAGGGGGATACCAAGAGACCCAGTACTTC,CASSLGGYQETQYF
TRBJ2-7,.,.,TRBV27,TGTGCCAGCAGTTTGACGGGAATCGGCACCTACGAGCAGTACTTC,CASSLTGIGTYEQYF
TRBJ2-4,.,.,TRBV18,TGTGCCAGCTCCCCCCAGGGGCAGGGCATTCAGTACTTC,CASSPQGQGIQYF
TRBJ2-1,.,.,TRBV25-1,TGTGCCAGCAGCCACAGGGCCACGTACAATGAGCAGTTCTTC,CASSHRATYNEQFF
TRBJ1-1,.,.,TRBV5-5,TGTGCCAGCAGTCAAGGGGATTGGGACACTGAAGCTTTCTTT,CASSQGDWDTEAFF
TRBJ2-3,.,.,TRBV11-1,TGTGCCAGCAGCTTTCAGCCGGTTTTGGCCCGGGAGAATACGCAGTATTTT,CASSFQPVLARENTQYF
TRBJ1-1,once,TRBD1,TRBV9,TGTGCCAGCAGCGGTGACAGGGGGTCGAACACTGAAGCTTTCTTT,CASSGDRGSNTEAFF
TRBJ1-4,once,TRBD1,TRBV10-1,TGCGCCAGCAGGGGACAGGGCCAGACGGGGTGGAATGAAAAACTGTTTTTT,CASRGQGQTGWNEKLFF
TRBJ1-1,.,.,TRBV10-1,TGCGCCAGCAGTGAGTCCGCGGGACCGCCGAACACTGAAGCTTTCTTT,CASSESAGPPNTEAFF
TRBJ2-7,.,TRBD2,TRBV30,TGTGCCCGGGGGACTAGCGGGTACGACGAGCAGTACTTC,CARGTSGYDEQYF
TRBJ2-3,.,.,TRBV4-2,TGTGCCAGCAGCCTTTCAAGGGGGAGCACAGATACGCAGTATTTT,CASSLSRGSTDTQYF
TRBJ1-6,.,TRBD1,TRBV30,TGTGCCTGGAGGGGGGACAGGGAGCATTCACCCCTCCACTTT,CAWRGDREHSPLHF
TRBJ2-1,.,TRBD2,TRBV6-6,TGTGCCAGTCAGAATGACGGGGGGAACAATGAGCAGTTCTTC,CASQNDGGNNEQFF
TRBJ2-7,.,TRBD1,TRBV7-9,TGTGCCAGCAGCTTTGGGGACAGCTCCTACGAGCAGTACTTC,CASSFGDSSYEQYF
TRBJ2-3,.,.,TRBV6-5,TGTGCCAGCAGCCGGGACTTGGGGGATACGCAGTATTTT,CASSRDLGDTQYF
TRBJ1-6,once,.,TRBV5-1,TGCGCCAGCAGCTTCCAGCGGGAAAATTCACCCCTCCACTTT,CASSFQRENSPLHF
TRBJ2-7,.,.,TRBV15,TGTGCCACTAGCAGAGTGGGGGGCTACGAGCAGTACTTC,CATSRVGGYEQYF
TRBJ1-2,.,TRBD1,TRBV6-6,TGTGCCAGCAGTAGGACAGGGAATGGCTACACCTTC,CASSRTGNGYTF
TRBJ2-1,.,.,TRBV27,TGTGCCAGCCGCGTGAGCTCCTACAATGAGCAGTTCTTC,CASRVSSYNEQFF
TRBJ1-1,.,.,TRBV5-4,TGTGCCAGCAGCTTGGAGCAGGGGTTGGGTGTAGCTTTCTTT,CASSLEQGLGVAFF
TRBJ1-5,.,.,TRBV7-8,TGTGCCAGCAGCTTACGTCGGGGAGATCAGCCCCAGCATTTT,CASSLRRGDQPQHF
TRBJ1-4,.,.,TRBV5-4,TGTGCCAGCAGCATCACAATCGACAGTGGGGAAAAACTGTTTTTT,CASSITIDSGEKLFF
TRBJ1-2,.,.,TRBV11-1,TGTGCCAGCAGCCCGACGGGACAACGTGGCTACACCTTC,CASSPTGQRGYTF
TRBJ2-3,.,.,TRBV7-8,TGTGCCAGCAGCTTAGTAACTAAAGTCACAGATACGCAGTATTTT,CASSLVTKVTDTQYF
TRBJ1-2,.,TRBD1,TRBV10-1,TGCGCCAGCTCCCGGACAGGGGAGGGGTACACCTTC,CASSRTGEGYTF
TRBJ2-1,.,.,TRBV7-7,TGTGCTAGCAGCTTAGAACGTACAACCCACAATGAGCAGTTCTTC,CASSLERTTHNEQFF
TRBJ2-4,.,.,TRBV11-3,TGTGCCAGCAGCTTAGAACAGGGTTTAAACATTCAGTACTTC,CASSLEQGLNIQYF
TRBJ2-2,few,.,TRBV14,TGTGCCAGCAGCCAAGGGCGGTCCACCGGGGAGCTGTTTTTT,CASSQGRSTGELFF
TRBJ2-2,.,.,TRBV4-2,TGTGCCAGCAGCCAAGTTCAGCCAGGGACATACACCGGGGAGCTGTTTTTT,CASSQVQPGTYTGELFF
TRBJ2-7,.,TRBD2,TRBV11-3,TGTGCCAGCAGCCCGCGGGGGGACCAGACGGGGGAGCAGTACTTC,CASSPRGDQTGEQYF